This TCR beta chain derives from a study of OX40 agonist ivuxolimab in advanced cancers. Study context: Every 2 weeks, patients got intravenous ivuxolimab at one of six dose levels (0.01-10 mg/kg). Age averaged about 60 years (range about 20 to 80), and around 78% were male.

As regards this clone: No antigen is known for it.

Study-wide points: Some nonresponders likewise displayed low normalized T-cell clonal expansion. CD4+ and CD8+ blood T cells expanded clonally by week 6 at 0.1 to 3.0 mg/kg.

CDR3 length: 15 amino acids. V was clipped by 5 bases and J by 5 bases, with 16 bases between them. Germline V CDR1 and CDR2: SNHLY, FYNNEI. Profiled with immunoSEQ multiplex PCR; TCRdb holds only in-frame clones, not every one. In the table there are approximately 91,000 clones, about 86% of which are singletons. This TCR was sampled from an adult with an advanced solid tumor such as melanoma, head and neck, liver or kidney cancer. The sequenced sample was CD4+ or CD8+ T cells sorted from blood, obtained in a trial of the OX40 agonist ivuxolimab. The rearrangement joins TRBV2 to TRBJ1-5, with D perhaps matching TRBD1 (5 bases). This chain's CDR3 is CASSPQGSPYQPQHF. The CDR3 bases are TGTGCCAGCAGTCCCCAGGGATCCCCCTATCAGCCCCAGCATTTT.